What follows are 23 T cell receptor beta chains derived from one specimen sequenced in a study of monozygotic twins with inflammatory bowel disease. From its re-call of the 5' RACE reads, TCRdb lists each CDR3 protein once, without DNA. The sample has about 450,000 distinct CDR3 sequences. The material sequenced was blood. Receptor source: a human donor with ulcerative colitis or Crohn's disease, or a healthy co-twin of an affected twin (not recorded which).

The chain recombines TRBV12-3 or TRBV12-4 with TRBJ2-2. The CDR3 runs to 14 residues. The CDR3 loop reads CASSLNTYTGELFF.

The chain recombines TRBV28 with TRBJ1-5; TCRdb selects TRBD1, and the lack of DNA leaves this call unchecked. The CDR3 sequence is 14 residues long. Germline CDR1 reads MDHEN; CDR2 reads SYDVKM. CDR3 loop: CASSKDRDNQPQHF.

The genes are TRBV24-1 and TRBJ2-1; no DNA is available, so the TRBD2 call from TCRdb remains unchecked. There are 14 residues in the CDR3. The V gene's germline CDR1 is KGHDR and CDR2 SFDVKD. CDR3 sequence: CATSAGGASDEQFF.

The gene calls are TRBV7-2 and TRBJ2-3; TCRdb picks TRBD1, but there is no DNA to check that call. The CDR3 runs 16 residues. From germline, CDR1 is SGHTA and CDR2 FQGNSA. CDR3 in amino acids: CASSLSGQGITDTQYF.

This rearrangement joins TRBV5-1 to TRBJ2-2; the TCRdb call, TRBD1, lacks DNA for checking. The germline gives CDR1 SGHRS, CDR2 YFSETQ. The CDR3 length is 17 residues. The CDR3 sequence is CASSPQPGTVNTGELFF.

This chain uses TRBV3-1 with TRBJ2-7; TCRdb gives TRBD1 as the D gene, but with no DNA this cannot be confirmed. The CDR3 is 13 residues long. Germline V gives CDR1 LGHDT, CDR2 YNNKEL (reference sequence). The CDR3 region is CASSQRGRSEQYF.

The chain employs TRBV20-1 and TRBJ1-2. The CDR3 loop spans 13 amino acids. The germline V gene encodes CDR1 DFQATT and CDR2 SNEGSKA (reference sequence). The CDR3 loop reads CSARGRANYGYTF.

The V gene is TRBV20-1, the J gene TRBJ2-3; TCRdb lists TRBD2, though no DNA is available to test this call. The CDR3 sequence is 14 residues long. From germline, CDR1 is DFQATT and CDR2 SNEGSKA (reference sequence). CDR3 sequence: CSASGRENTDTQYF.

J is TRBJ1-5 and V is TRBV6-2 or TRBV6-3. This CDR3 has 15 residues. CDR1 and CDR2 from the germline V gene are MNHEY and SVGEGT. This chain's CDR3 is CASSPLREGLRSQHF.

The rearrangement uses TRBV20-1 and TRBJ2-7; TCRdb selects TRBD2, and the lack of DNA leaves this call unchecked. The CDR3 spans 12 residues. CDR1 is DFQATT, CDR2 SNEGSKA, per germline (reference sequence). CDR3: CSARAAAGGGYF.

The gene calls are TRBV29-1 and TRBJ2-7; the TCRdb D gene call, TRBD2, has no DNA to confirm it. The length of the CDR3 is 14 residues. Germline loops: CDR1 SQVTM, CDR2 ANQGSEA. CDR3 region: CSVRRTSGAYEQYF.

The chain uses TRBV29-1 and TRBJ2-2. CDR1 and CDR2 from the germline V gene are SQVTM and ANQGSEA. This CDR3 contains 11 residues. CDR3 residues: CSGGNTGELFF.

The rearrangement uses TRBV11-2 and TRBJ1-1. Germline-derived CDR1 and CDR2 are SGHAT and FQNNGV. The CDR3 contains 15 residues. CDR3 loop: CASSDTTLKGAEAFF.

The chain is built from TRBV7-9 and TRBJ1-5. Germline CDR1 is SEHNR and CDR2 is FQNEAQ (reference sequence). The CDR3 is made up of 12 amino acids. The CDR3 sequence: CASVGIKQPQHF.

The chain joins TRBV5-6 to TRBJ1-4. The CDR3 extends over 14 amino acids. Germline V lookup: CDR1 SGHDT, CDR2 YYEEEE. The CDR3 sequence: CASSFVGTNEKLFF.

This chain's CDR3 is CASSPGWYTEAFF. V and J are TRBV7-9 and TRBJ1-1; TCRdb's D call of TRBD1 is untestable without DNA. The CDR3 spans 13 residues. Germline loops: CDR1 SEHNR, CDR2 FQNEAQ (reference sequence).

The gene calls are TRBV18 and TRBJ2-1; no DNA is available, so the TRBD2 call from TCRdb remains unchecked. The CDR3 covers 16 residues. Germline CDR1 and CDR2: KGHSH and LQKENI. The CDR3 protein is CASSAVAGGPFNEQFF.

The chain combines TRBV5-1 with TRBJ1-1. Germline CDR1 SGHRS, CDR2 YFSETQ. The CDR3 runs 12 residues. The CDR3 sequence: CASSGGTSEAFF.

CDR3 sequence: CASSFRGYGYTF. The rearrangement links TRBV28 to TRBJ1-2; TCRdb gives TRBD1 as the D gene, but with no DNA this cannot be confirmed. Germline lookup yields CDR1 MDHEN and CDR2 SYDVKM. The CDR3 contains 12 residues.

The genes are TRBV4-3 and TRBJ2-1. The CDR3 length is 15 residues. In germline, CDR1 is LGHNA, CDR2 YSLEER. The CDR3 is CASSQEAELYNEQFF.

The chain carries TRBV18 and TRBJ2-2; there is no DNA to check the TCRdb D call of TRBD1. Germline-derived CDR1 and CDR2 are KGHSH and LQKENI. This CDR3 contains 13 residues. The CDR3 protein is CASSSTGSGELFF. The whole variable domain, remainder taken from reference TRBV18 and TRBJ2-2, is NAGVMQNPRHLVRRRGQEARLRCSPMKGHSHVYWYRQLPEEGLKFMVYLQKENIIDESGMPKERFSAEFPKEGPSILRIQQVVRGDSAAYFCASSSTGSGELFFGEGSRLTVL.

This chain's CDR3 is CASSLDGGSYNEQFF. The V call is TRBV7-8, the J call TRBJ2-1. CDR1 is SGHVS and CDR2 is FQNEAQ in the germline V gene. This CDR3 has 15 residues.

The genes are TRBV2 and TRBJ2-7; the D call from TCRdb, TRBD2, cannot be confirmed without DNA. The CDR3 contains 15 residues. Germline assignment: CDR1 SNHLY and CDR2 FYNNEI. CDR3 region: CASSAWTSGVYEQYF.